The present entry profiles one T cell receptor (beta chain) with its context. This clone has a single count. Its antigen specificity is not known. No much larger clone exists at a distance of one base, and base qualities are not known. Collaborating institutions collected whole blood in K2EDTA tubes following their own protocols. Collaborator samples were shipped for TCRbeta analysis as frozen whole blood, isolated PBMCs, or DNA extracted from either sample type. This sample was taken from a study of blood T cell repertoires in COVID-19 (dated by TCRdb to 2020 to 2022). Turning to the overall study: Samples from collaborators originated in the United States, Italy and Spain and spanned both the acute and convalescent phases of COVID-19. HLA class I and class II types, where available, came from metadata supplied by the sample provider rather than from assay-based typing. Nearly every sample came with metadata listing a de-identified subject ID, COVID-19 status, age in years and sex. The material from the prospective study consisted of cDNA or gDNA derived from T cells, B-cell-depleted T cells, or PBMCs. The dataset comprised deeply sampled blood TCRbeta repertoires from subjects exposed to, actively infected with, or recovered from COVID-19. A freely available public database, intended as a resource for researchers studying the immune response to SARS-CoV-2, is where the repertoires were released. The samples were drawn from two sources: the first 160 participants of the ongoing ImmuneRACE study, and 1,000 to 1,500 subjects contributed by 6 global collaborators.

Paper-wide results and their limitations: The amount of clinical and demographic metadata varied by source and participant and was provided uncurated.

TCRbeta CDR3 regions were amplified from genomic DNA using the immunoSEQ Assay, a bias-controlled multiplex PCR. Processing in the source paper ran as follows. The number of nucleated cells in each sample was estimated by amplification of reference gene primers within the assay. Sequence reads were collapsed and filtered to measure the absolute abundance of every unique TCRbeta CDR3 rearrangement. Productive Simpson clonality was computed per sample as the square root of Simpson's diversity index over productive rearrangements. Held by TCRdb, this immuneACCESS table contains in-frame sequences only and omits some clones. Under half of the omission traces to an unresolved V gene where checked; the cause of the rest is unknown. V and J calls and clone size follow that table, whereas D and trimming were derived from the DNA. In all, the sample holds under 100,000 clones, and about 87% of those were seen once. Clones ranked in the top ten supply approximately 4.4% of the sample.

This clonotype originated in a man aged 50 or older with active COVID-19. Sequenced: peripheral blood.

The DNA is TGTGCCAGCAAATTGGGGGGGAACCCCTACAATGAGCAGTTCTTC. This yields the protein CASKLGGNPYNEQFF. Here the chain combines TRBV5-6 and TRBJ2-1, with 7 central nucleotides matching TRBD2. The cysteine opens and the phenylalanine closes a CDR3 of 15 amino acids. The retained sequence is limited to the CDR3, 45 bases, with the frame set at the first base. The germline V end is reduced by 6 bases and the J end by 2 bases; junction bases left unmatched: 8. From the germline V gene, CDR1 is SGHDT and CDR2 is YYEEEE.